The rows below give T cell receptor beta chains drawn from one sample of a study of regulatory T cells in long-lasting Graves disease. TCRdb called the multiplex PCR reads again in MiXCR, with one record for every CDR3 protein. The profile shows roughly 500,000 distinct CDR3 sequences, about 13% of them singletons. A further study also used this sample, focusing on T cells in Graves' hyperthyroidism and ophthalmopathy.

Here the sequenced sample was peripheral blood mononuclear cells (PBMCs), taken at new diagnosis, from a patient treated with antithyroid drugs. These receptors all stem from a man younger than 40 with Graves disease. CDR3s include the opening cysteine and the closing phenylalanine or tryptophan. The listing skips clone size in some rows; elsewhere it reads once, few, many or a size class.

many | TRBV6-1 | CASSGYSRYEQYF
few | TRBV29-1 | CSVERGPNEVFF
few | TRBV4-2 | CASSFRTGTGEQYF
NA | TRBV5-1 | CASRTGPSNQPQHF
many | TRBV7-2 | CASSRGVVGQPQHF
few | TRBV30 | CAWSVGTSYEQYF
many | TRBV29-1 | CSVLFGGTGELFF
many | TRBV7-9 | CASSLQGLADTQYF
many | TRBV19 | CASRLDRGEGGYTF
many | TRBV12-5 | CASGGLGVHEQYF
many | TRBV6-1 | CASSEGSSGSRAFF
many | TRBV6-1 | CASSEVGVETQYF
many | TRBV2 | CASIGYGRDSPLHF
few | TRBV11-3 | CASSLGTSGKGTQYF
many | TRBV12-3/TRBV12-4 | CASSFGLAYNEQFF
NA | TRBV7-9 | CAVRGPTEAFF
many | TRBV2 | CASTDGTRVGPYEQYF
few | TRBV19 | CAGTPTGGTYNEQFF
few | TRBV4-1 | CASSQGERTGPEQYF
many | TRBV19 | CASSIRQRSTEAFF
many | TRBV6-5 | CASSYNLEQTQYF
NA | TRBV18 | CASSRAPNSPLHF
few | TRBV27 | CASSSPLRDRSYEQYF
few | TRBV10-3 | CAISRTGDMNTEAFF
few | TRBV29-1 | CSAGRGYNEKLFF
many | TRBV11-2 | CASSLGSRSYEQYF
few | TRBV20-1 | CSARPLGTDIYGYTF
few | TRBV30 | CASESGLSGNTIYF
many | TRBV25-1 | CASSESWQGPSTEAFF
many | TRBV11-3 | CASSLTRGPAGELFF
NA | TRBV19 | CASSILGHYGYTF
many | TRBV7-2 | CASSNTAAYEQYF
many | TRBV7-8 | CASSRDRTLAKNIQYF
many | TRBV20-1 | CSARDRGGGGTGELFF
NA | TRBV20-1 | CSARGGGDPPEAFF
NA | TRBV14 | CASSQVTGATNEKLFF
many | TRBV28 | CASSSGGAGEPQHF
few | TRBV6-2/TRBV6-3 | CASSYSTGDREKLFF
few | TRBV10-2 | CASSERSSGGAHLKHF
many | TRBV29-1 | CSVERARSPYEQYF
many | TRBV15 | CATSRGSGRSTDTQYF